One sample yielded the 11 T cell receptor beta chains listed below, sequenced in a study of identical twins. TCRdb redid the calling of the 5' RACE reads with MiXCR, one entry per CDR3 protein. The repertoire includes 1.5 million to 2 million distinct CDR3 sequences, around a third of them detected once, and around 0.3% sits in the top ten. The material sequenced was cord blood. These receptors all stem from a newborn girl in good health.

This clonotype was detected a few times. The chain combines TRBV28 with TRBJ2-3; D not resolved. From germline, CDR1 is MDHEN and CDR2 SYDVKM. Trimming stripped 7 bases from V and 0 bases from J, with 8 bases between. The CDR3 covers 13 residues. Here the CDR3 reads CASNLMSTDTQYF. The CDR3 DNA follows: TGTGCCAGCAATCTGATGAGCACAGATACGCAGTATTTT.

This chain uses TRBV25-1 with TRBJ2-7; 7 bases fit TRBD1. With the DNA end fitting TRBJ2-5 better, the J assignment may be wrong. Germline CDR1 and CDR2: MGHDK and SYGVNS. This CDR3 region has 14 residues. This CDR3 reads CASSDPDREETQYF. CDR3 DNA sequence: TGTGCCAGCAGTGACCCCGACAGGGAAGAGACCCAGTACTTC.

This clonotype has only a few counts. J is TRBJ2-1 and V is TRBV20-1, with 9 bases lining up with TRBD1. CDR1 and CDR2 (germline): DFQATT, SNEGSKA (reference sequence). J was trimmed by 7 bases and V by 5 bases; bases with no gene match: 9. The CDR3 loop spans 14 amino acids. This CDR3 is CSALSGQGLNEQFF. CDR3 bases: TGCAGTGCTCTTTCTGGACAGGGGCTTAATGAGCAGTTCTTC.

The chain joins TRBV6-6 to TRBJ2-4, with TRBD2 matching over 14 bases. The junction had 9 bases not matched to a gene; V was cut back by 2 bases and J by 15 bases. This CDR3 comprises 15 residues. In germline, CDR1 is MNHNY, CDR2 SVGAGI (reference sequence). CDR3 coding DNA: TGTGCCAGCAGTTACGGGACTAGCGGGAGCAGCGAGCGGTACTTC. Its protein is CASSYGTSGSSERYF.

This clonotype occurred a few times. This sequence joins TRBV6-5 and TRBJ1-5; 7 nucleotides agree with TRBD1. This CDR3 is built from 15 residues. Germline CDR1 is MNHEY and CDR2 is SVGAGI. V lost 6 bases, J lost 4 bases, and 9 bases stayed unmatched. In DNA form, the CDR3 reads TGTGCCAGCAGACCCTTGGGACAGACAAATCAGCCCCAGCATTTT. It translates to CASRPLGQTNQPQHF.

In this sample, this clonotype turned up a few times. The rearrangement uses TRBV6-6 and TRBJ1-1, with D hard to call. Germline CDR1 is MNHNY and CDR2 is SVGAGI (reference sequence). The CDR3 contains 14 residues. V lost 0 bases to trimming and J lost 3 bases, with 8 bases between them. This CDR3 reads CASSYSGRDTEAFF. The CDR3, as DNA: TGTGCCAGCAGTTACTCGGGCCGGGACACTGAAGCTTTCTTT.

The chain links TRBV4-2 to TRBJ2-5, with TRBD2 identical over 11 bases. This CDR3 has 18 residues. Unmatched junction bases numbered 19, after V lost 2 bases and J lost 11 bases. Germline V CDR1 and CDR2: LGHNA, YNFKEQ. The CDR3 DNA sequence: TGTGCCAGCAGCCAAAGACTAGCGGGGCCGGACGTCCTCTACGATCAGTACTTC. It codes for CASSQRLAGPDVLYDQYF.

The chain couples TRBV6-2 or TRBV6-3 to TRBJ2-5, with D unclear. With 0 bases removed from V and 5 bases from J, the gap between germline ends came to 7 bases. The CDR3 runs 13 residues. CDR1 is MNHEY and CDR2 is SVGEGT in the germline V gene. CDR3 sequence reads: CASSYSFLETQYF. The DNA of the CDR3 is TGTGCCAGCAGTTACTCGTTTTTGGAGACCCAGTACTTC.

The chain joins TRBV2 to TRBJ2-4, with D maybe TRBD1 (5 bases). CDR3 length: 14 amino acids. Germline V gives CDR1 SNHLY, CDR2 FYNNEI. V was pared by 0 bases and J by 7 bases, with 10 bases between. The CDR3 coding sequence is TGTGCCAGCAGTGAAGCCAGGGAATGGAACATTCAGTACTTC. It specifies CASSEAREWNIQYF.

The chain uses TRBV12-3 or TRBV12-4 and TRBJ2-5; 10 nucleotides line up with TRBD2. The CDR3 runs 14 residues. V lost 3 bases and J lost 11; bases outside the gene matches: 9. The CDR3 is CASSFASGGVEQYF. The CDR3, as DNA: TGTGCCAGCAGTTTTGCTAGCGGGGGCGTGGAGCAGTACTTC.

Regarding this clonotype: One base away lies a much larger clone, so this may be a sequencing read error. J is TRBJ2-7 and V is TRBV4-2; 8 bases agree with TRBD1. The CDR3 is 14 amino acids. Germline CDR1 is LGHNA and CDR2 is YNFKEQ. In DNA, the CDR3 is TGTACCAGCAGCCAAGCTGGGACAGGCTACGAGCAGTACTTC. Residues: CTSSQAGTGYEQYF.